These T cell receptor beta chains were read from a single sample in a study of human CD8 memory T cell subsets. From the 5' RACE reads, TCRdb lists one entry per CDR3 protein and no DNA. This listing includes over 3,500 distinct CDR3 sequences. Sequencing was carried out using CD8+ effector memory T cells (TEM) sorted from PBMCs. The receptor source for this set is a human donor in good health. The CDR3 runs from the conserved cysteine through the conserved F or W. Expanded clones are given a class, and other clones once, few, many or no size at all.

V	J	size	CDR3
TRBV29-1	TRBJ2-4	.	CSVGTSGLAKNIQYF
TRBV12-3/TRBV12-4	TRBJ1-5	.	CASSLEAGNQPQHF
TRBV4-1	TRBJ2-5	.	CASSQLWLTTGETQYF
TRBV10-3	TRBJ2-3	.	CAISASGGIDTQYF
TRBV3-1	TRBJ2-3	.	CASSQDWQGTDTQYF
TRBV19	TRBJ2-5	.	CASSPGLVEETQYF
TRBV24-1	TRBJ2-3	.	CATSDPWDSTDTQYF
TRBV20-1	TRBJ1-2	.	CSASQPAGGSRGYGYTF
TRBV6-2/TRBV6-3	TRBJ2-3	.	CAISNPGRNSDTQYF
TRBV5-4	TRBJ2-7	.	CASSPGGQGLKNEQYF
TRBV27	TRBJ1-4	.	CASSLSLLGEKLFF
TRBV20-1	TRBJ2-7	medium-sized	CSAREALSSYEQYF
TRBV20-1	TRBJ2-7	.	CSAGDRDPYEQYF
TRBV15	TRBJ1-3	.	CATCADPGDAIYF
TRBV20-1	TRBJ2-7	.	CSARGDREYEQYF
TRBV7-9	TRBJ2-7	.	CASGRSSYEQYF
TRBV27	TRBJ2-7	.	CASKLAGTDYEQYF